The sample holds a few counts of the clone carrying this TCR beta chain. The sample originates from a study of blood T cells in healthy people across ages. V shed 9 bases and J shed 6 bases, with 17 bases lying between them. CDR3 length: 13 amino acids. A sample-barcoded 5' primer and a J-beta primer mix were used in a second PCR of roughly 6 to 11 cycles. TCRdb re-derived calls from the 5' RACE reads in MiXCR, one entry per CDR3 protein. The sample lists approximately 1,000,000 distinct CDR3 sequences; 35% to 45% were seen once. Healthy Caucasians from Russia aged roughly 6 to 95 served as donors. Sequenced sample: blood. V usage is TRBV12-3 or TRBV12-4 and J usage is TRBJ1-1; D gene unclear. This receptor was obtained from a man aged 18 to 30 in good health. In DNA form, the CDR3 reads TGTGCCAGTCATAAAGGCCCCAACGCTGAAGCTTTCTTT. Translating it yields CASHKGPNAEAFF.